The clone carrying this T cell receptor (beta chain) was recorded many times. Antigen: not known. The data are from a study of regulatory T cells in long-lasting Graves disease. General study points: More public clonotypes were shared by persistent patients (2,741) than by new patients (about 1,000). Persistent disease showed a preference for TRBV28, TRBJ1-2 and TRBJ2-5.

Arm-PCR of CDR3 regions and iRepertoire HTBI primers were used to build TCR beta libraries. TCRdb reprocessed the multiplex PCR reads via MiXCR and lists one record per CDR3 protein. This sample has 400,000 or so distinct CDR3 sequences, with around 20% found just once. Time point in this sample: persistent/refractory GD, antithyroid drugs over 5 years with positive TRAb. There was RNA extracted from PBMCs, and the TCR library was made from it. Graves' disease diagnoses used American Thyroid Association guidelines. An endocrinology unit in Xi'an, China, supplied the patients. V shed 1 base and J shed 5 bases, with 9 bases lying between them. The CDR3 runs 14 residues. CDR1 SGHAT and CDR2 FQNNGV come from the germline V gene.

The specimen comprised peripheral blood mononuclear cells (PBMCs), sampled when the disease was refractory, from a patient treated with antithyroid drugs. V usage is TRBV11-2 and J usage is TRBJ1-5; D possibly corresponds to TRBD1 (6 bases). This receptor was obtained from a female donor with Graves disease. The CDR3 DNA reads as TGTGCCAGCAGCTTAGGGACAGCCGATCAGCCCCAGCATTTT. Its protein is CASSLGTADQPQHF. The whole variable domain, filled in from reference TRBV11-2 and TRBJ1-5, reads EAGVAQSPRYKIIEKRQSVAFWCNPISGHATLYWYQQILGQGPKLLIQFQNNGVVDDSQLPKDRFSAERLKGVDSTLKIQPAKLEDSAVYLCASSLGTADQPQHFGDGTRLSIL.